This T cell receptor beta chain derives from a study of shared clonotypes between healthy human individuals (dated by TCRdb to between 2020 and 2021). Background for the entire study: The cohort included three men and a couple of women between 18 and 49 years of age. For each donor, three plates each were used for CD4 naive and CD4 memory, two plates were used for CD8 naive, and one plate was used for CD8 memory. To estimate repertoire size and how much clonotype sharing occurs between individuals, the study deeply sequenced the blood TCR repertoires of about 5 healthy adults. Libraries were prepared and TCR repertoires were sequenced by different laboratories using diverse techniques, in order to increase sequencing depth and limit assay-specific biases. Leukapheresis yielded between about 0.9 and 9 billion PBMCs per donor. The research as a whole found: Because the study included only a small number of donors, the genetic and exposure-history diversity represented was limited. Even with the large sequencing depth, rarefaction of the sorted-subset datasets indicated that sequencing was incomplete. Sampling was restricted to blood, and TCR repertoires in tissues likely differ from the TCR repertoires found in blood. Pairwise subsampling led to the expectation that sequencing depth would affect the degree of clonotype sharing among donors. Sharing across several donors was observed for around 5% of naive CD4, around 3.5% of naive CD8, 2% to 2.5% of memory CD4, and over 0.3% of memory CD8 clonotypes. Naive subsets generally had larger estimated clonotype richness than memory subsets did. Compared with non-shared clonotypes, the clonotypes found in all four sorted-subset donors had higher generation probabilities.

V is pared back by 7 bases and J by 6 bases, with 22 bases lying between the germline termini. From the germline V gene, CDR1 is SGHVS and CDR2 is FNYEAQ. The CDR3 numbers 15 residues from cysteine through phenylalanine. The CDR3 DNA has 45 bases and is translated from base 1. For the CD8 naive samples, CD45RO-negative cells were positively selected for CCR7, yielding a CD45RA+CCR7+ population from which TemRA cells were excluded. Healthy HIV-negative adults with no recently reported acute infections or vaccinations were included as donors. All donors were Caucasian adults living in Nashville, Tennessee, USA. Blood was collected by leukapheresis, and PBMCs were isolated by Ficoll-Histopaque density gradient centrifugation and then cryopreserved in liquid nitrogen vapor phase. Purity and quantity of every magnetically sorted T cell population were checked by analytical flow cytometry. Genomic DNA was isolated from each sorted fraction and quantified by UV absorbance on a Nanodrop 2000c.

In regard to this clone: This clone's antigen is unknown. Qualities for individual bases were not recorded, and no much larger clone is one base off.

Using the deep immunoSEQ assay, multiplex PCR amplified TCR CDR3 regions from genomic DNA. Genomic DNA extracted from each cell subset was distributed evenly over all wells of several immunoSEQ 96-well plates, and each plate served as one replicate. For sorted subsets, around 0.2 ug genomic DNA, equal to 30,000 to 35,000 T cell genomes, was loaded into each replicate PCR. Purified libraries were measured with a Qubit 3.0 fluorometer, size-checked on a Bioanalyzer 2100, and measured again with the KAPA Library Quantification kit. A separate single-read 150-cycle Illumina NextSeq 550 flow cell was used to sequence each immunoSEQ 96-well plate. In the original analysis: The immunoSEQ output contained only junctional sequences without quality scores, so filtering could not match that applied to full-length reads. To assign V/J genes and CDR3, sequences were annotated using PyIR, a Python wrapper for IgBLAST v1.9, with IMGT germline references. Any read was removed if the V/J assignment was weak (E-value above 1e-6), the CDR3 was missing, or the read contained stop codons, out-of-frame junctions, or ambiguous translated residues. V3J clonotypes were defined as sequences sharing an identical inferred V gene, J gene, and CDR3 amino acid sequence. Percentage overlap between repertoires was calculated by dividing the number of shared unique clonotypes by the size of the smaller repertoire. Three approaches were used to assess repertoire richness: RTK rarefaction, the Chao1 estimator, and Recon v2.1 estimates of unobserved clonotypes. Generation probabilities for all TCRbeta clonotypes obtained by the gDNA method from a few donors were computed using OLGA. Drawn from immuneACCESS, this table holds only the in-frame rearrangements with V and J called that TCRdb kept. Clones are partly lost; checked studies trace under half to an unresolved V gene and leave the rest unexplained. V, J and clone size derive from that table, while D and trimming were established from the DNA sequence. The sample has more than 2 million clones on record, 85% to 95% of them singletons. The top ten constitute more than 1.5% of the sample.

The sample consisted of naive CD8+ T cells from PBMCs. Sample cell subset or site, as interpreted from the label and publication: CD45RA+CCR7+. The source of this sequence is a man between 18 and 35 years old in good health. Some clones in this sample may be carry-over from other donors' samples. Recombination linked TRBV7-6 to TRBJ2-7; the D call could be TRBD1 or TRBD2, with each sharing 5 bases. The sequenced DNA: TGTGCCAGCACAACCGACAGCCCCGCCGGACTCGAGCAGTACTTC. The encoded protein is CASTTDSPAGLEQYF. With the portions outside the CDR3 filled from the reference TRBV7-6 and TRBJ2-7 genes, the complete variable region becomes GAGVSQSPRYKVTKRGQDVALRCDPISGHVSLYWYRQALGQGPEFLTYFNYEAQQDKSGLPNDRFSAERPEGSISTLTIQRTEQRDSAMYRCASTTDSPAGLEQYFGPGTRLTVT.